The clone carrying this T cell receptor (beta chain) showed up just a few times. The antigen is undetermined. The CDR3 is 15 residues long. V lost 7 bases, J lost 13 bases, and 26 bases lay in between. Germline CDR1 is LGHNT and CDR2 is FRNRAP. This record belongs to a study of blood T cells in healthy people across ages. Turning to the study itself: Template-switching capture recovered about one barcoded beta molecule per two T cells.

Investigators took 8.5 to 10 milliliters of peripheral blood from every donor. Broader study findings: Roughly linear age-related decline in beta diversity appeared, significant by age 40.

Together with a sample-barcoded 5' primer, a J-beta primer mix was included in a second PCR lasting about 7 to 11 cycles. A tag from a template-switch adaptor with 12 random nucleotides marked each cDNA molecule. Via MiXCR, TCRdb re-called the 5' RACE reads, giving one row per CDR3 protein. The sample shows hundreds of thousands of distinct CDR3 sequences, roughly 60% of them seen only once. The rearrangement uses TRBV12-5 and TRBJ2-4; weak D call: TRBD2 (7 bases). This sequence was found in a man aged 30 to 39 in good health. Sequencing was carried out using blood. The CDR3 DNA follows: TGTGCTAGTGCCCCTTCTGGGGGGGCGGGTATGCAGCAGTACTTC. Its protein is CASAPSGGAGMQQYF.